Listed below are T cell receptor beta chains from one sample, sequenced in a study of T cells in Graves' hyperthyroidism and ophthalmopathy. Each CDR3 protein is one row after TCRdb ran MiXCR on the multiplex PCR reads. The sample shows hundreds of thousands of distinct CDR3 sequences, 15% to 19% of them seen only once. Sequenced input: blood. The source of these receptors is a woman aged 18-29 years with Graves' hyperthyroidism. Each CDR3 is given with its conserved first and last residue. A D gene is named only where the DNA matches it firmly. For some rows the clone size is stated as once, few or many, or as a class when expanded; others skip it.

NA,TRBV11-2,TRBJ2-2,NA,CASSPIWGPGELFF,TGTGCCAGCAGCCCGATCTGGGGGCCCGGGGAGCTGTTTTTT
NA,TRBV20-1,TRBJ1-5,NA,CSARDSVRGGQPQHF,TGCAGTGCTAGAGATTCGGTCCGGGGGGGTCAGCCCCAGCATTTT
NA,TRBV5-6,TRBJ2-2,TRBD2,CASRTGLAGGTGELFF,TGTGCCAGCAGGACCGGACTAGCGGGAGGCACCGGGGAGCTGTTTTTT
few,TRBV14,TRBJ2-7,NA,CASSQTVGEQYF,TGTGCCAGCAGCCAGACCGTTGGCGAGCAGTACTTC
many,TRBV20-1,TRBJ2-5,TRBD1,CSAPKGTGDETQYF,TGCAGTGCTCCCAAGGGGACAGGGGACGAGACCCAGTACTTC
few,TRBV7-9,TRBJ1-5,NA,CASSPDGFDQPQHF,TGTGCCAGCAGCCCGGACGGGTTCGATCAGCCCCAGCATTTT
few,TRBV6-1,TRBJ2-2,NA,CASSESNTGELFF,TGTGCCAGCAGTGAATCGAACACCGGGGAGCTGTTTTTT
few,TRBV14,TRBJ1-1,TRBD1,CASSTEQGYTEAFF,TGTGCCAGCAGCACCGAACAGGGGTACACTGAAGCTTTCTTT
few,TRBV7-9,TRBJ2-2,TRBD2,CASSLIQSGGLTGELFF,TGTGCCAGCAGCTTAATTCAAAGCGGGGGGCTTACCGGGGAGCTGTTTTTT
many,TRBV6-1,TRBJ2-3,NA,CASFAGPSTDTQYF,TGTGCCAGCTTCGCGGGACCTAGCACAGATACGCAGTATTTT
NA,TRBV3-1,TRBJ1-4,NA,CASSGSRKLFF,TGTGCCAGCAGCGGGTCGCGAAAACTGTTTTTT
many,TRBV28,TRBJ1-1,TRBD1,CASRTGSTEAFF,TGTGCCAGCAGGACAGGGAGCACTGAAGCTTTCTTT
many,TRBV6-1,TRBJ2-7,TRBD1,CASRSRDRTYEQYF,TGTGCCAGCAGGTCCCGGGACAGAACCTACGAGCAGTACTTC
few,TRBV6-2/TRBV6-3,TRBJ2-1,NA,CASSSATDNPYNEQFF,TGTGCCAGCAGTTCAGCCACAGATAACCCCTACAATGAGCAGTTCTTC